The clone carrying this TCR beta chain was observed at least ten times. Its cognate antigen is unknown. Trimming cost V 6 bases and J 8 bases, with 22 bases left between them. The CDR3 is 15 residues long. Germline V gene lookup returns CDR1 PRHDT and CDR2 FYEKMQ (reference sequence). Investigators profiled TCR beta VDJ and CDR3 from genomic DNA template. TCRdb recomputed calls from the reads with MiXCR, one row per CDR3 protein. The sample contains 180,000 or so distinct CDR3 sequences, under 55% of which appear only once. The data stem from a study of CD8+CD57+ T cells in acquired aplastic anemia. Looking at the study overall: Sorted CD4+ and CD8+ cells yielded 2.5 to 3.5 ug of DNA on average.

The study, taken as a whole, reports: Patients and controls were not found to differ significantly in CD8+ Simpson's diversity. Patients had twenty-nine CD8+ CDR3 sequences in common with controls (the shared set).

The V and J genes are TRBV13 and TRBJ1-2; a weak D match, TRBD1 (6 bases). This receptor was taken from a human donor in good health. Sample: sorted CD4+, CD8+, or CD8+CD57+ T cells (not recorded which) from PBMCs. The DNA of the CDR3 is TGTGCCAGCAGGAAAACAACCGGGACACGAGAGGGCTACACCTTC. Its protein product is CASRKTTGTREGYTF.